One and the same sample provided the 25 T cell receptor beta chains below, sequenced in a study of blood T cells in healthy people across ages. Using a J-beta primer mix together with a sample-barcoded 5' primer, a second PCR was run for about 6 to 12 cycles. MiXCR, applied by TCRdb to the 5' RACE reads, yields one record per CDR3 protein. The table shows 1.5 million to 2 million distinct CDR3 sequences, with approximately 39% occurring only once. Sequencing was carried out using blood. All receptors come from a human donor in good health.

This clonotype came up many times. The junction departs from germline at one end; a sequencing error may be responsible. This chain connects TRBV5-1 to TRBJ2-3, with a possible D match to TRBD1 (6 bases). The CDR3 contains 14 residues. Germline V gives CDR1 SGHRS, CDR2 YFSETQ. The CDR3 is CASSSGASTDTQYF. The CDR3 bases are TGTGCTAGCTCGTCAGGGGCTAGCACAGATACGCAGTATTTT. The full variable domain, in which reference TRBV5-1 and TRBJ2-3 provide the parts outside the CDR3, is KAGVTQTPRYLIKTRGQQVTLSCSPISGHRSVSWYQQTPGQGLQFLFEYFSETQRNKGNFPGRFSGRQFSNSRSEMNVSTLELGDSALYLCASSSGASTDTQYFGPGTRLTVL.

This clonotype has just one count. The gene calls are TRBV27 and TRBJ1-2; D is unresolved. The CDR3 runs to 15 residues. Trimming left V 2 bases short and J 2 bases short, with 12 bases between. CDR1 is MNHEY, CDR2 SMNVEV, per germline (reference sequence). The CDR3 spells CASSLRPLGNYGYTF. Written as DNA, the CDR3 is TGTGCCAGCAGTTTAAGACCTCTCGGAAACTATGGCTACACCTTC.

This clonotype occurred a few times. This chain uses TRBV6-2 or TRBV6-3 with TRBJ2-7; the D gene is possibly TRBD2 (6 bases). CDR1 and CDR2 (germline): MNHEY, SVGEGT. CDR3 length: 16 residues. Trimming removed 6 bases at V and 0 bases at J, with 18 bases between. The CDR3 nucleotides read TGTGCCAGCAGCCTCCCCTTAGCGGTCTTCTCCTACGAGCAGTACTTC. Amino acid sequence: CASSLPLAVFSYEQYF.

This chain links TRBV7-2 with TRBJ2-5, with D maybe TRBD1 (7 bases). Trimming stripped 3 bases from V and 9 bases from J, with 11 bases between. The V gene's germline CDR1 is SGHTA and CDR2 FQGNSA. This CDR3 is 12 amino acids long. DNA for the CDR3: TGTGCCAGCAGCTTCGCCAGGGGGGCCCAGTACTTC. This codes for CASSFARGAQYF.

A remark on this clonotype: One junction end does not reproduce the germline sequence, and a read error may be involved. The chain recombines TRBV4-3 with TRBJ1-2; D possibly corresponds to TRBD1 (6 bases). This CDR3 region has 15 residues. Germline V gene sequence: CDR1 LGHNA, CDR2 YSLEER. In DNA, the CDR3 is TGCGCCAGCAGCCAAGGGGGGCGGGGTAACTATGGCCACACCTTC. Translated, it gives CASSQGGRGNYGHTF.

The genes are TRBV20-1 and TRBJ2-1, with 11 bases that match TRBD2. The CDR3 consists of 17 residues. The ends lost 0 bases at V and 2 bases at J; junction bases unmatched: 6. CDR1 is DFQATT and CDR2 is SNEGSKA in the germline V gene (reference sequence). The CDR3 loop is CSARDMTSGDPYNEQFF. The CDR3 bases are TGCAGTGCTAGAGATATGACTAGCGGGGACCCCTACAATGAGCAGTTCTTC.

V usage is TRBV5-5 and J usage is TRBJ2-7; D may be TRBD1 (5 bases). CDR1 is SGHKS and CDR2 is YYEKEE in the germline V gene (reference sequence). V was shortened by 0 bases and J by 6 bases, with 13 bases between the two germline ends. The CDR3 runs 14 residues. Here the CDR3 reads CASSLDMGRCEQYF. In DNA, the CDR3 is TGTGCCAGCAGCTTGGATATGGGGCGATGCGAGCAGTACTTC.

This clonotype is a singleton in its sample. V gene TRBV25-1 combines with J gene TRBJ2-7; D gene ambiguous. The J call may be in error: the DNA end matches TRBJ2-5 better. The CDR3 covers 13 residues. CDR1 is MGHDK, CDR2 SYGVNS, per germline. CDR3 sequence reads: CASSEFGFQTQYF. CDR3 nucleotides: TGTGCCAGCAGTGAATTCGGATTCCAGACCCAGTACTTC.

To note about this clonotype: Compared with germline, one end of the junction differs, possibly owing to a read error. The chain has TRBV7-2 and TRBJ2-6, with D possibly being TRBD2 (6 bases). Germline V gene lookup returns CDR1 SGHTA and CDR2 FQGNSA. This CDR3 spans 16 amino acids. The CDR3 spells CASAGGPSSGANVPTF. In DNA, the CDR3 is TGTGCCAGCGCCGGGGGACCGAGCTCTGGGGCCAACGTCCCGACTTTC.

Details on this clonotype: This could be a read error, since a much larger clone is one nucleotide away. This chain links TRBV20-1 with TRBJ2-7; D is perhaps TRBD1 (7 bases). The end of the DNA fits TRBJ2-5 better, so the J call may be wrong. The germline V gene encodes CDR1 DFQATT and CDR2 SNEGSKA (reference sequence). The CDR3 runs to 13 residues. The CDR3 reads CSASNRGGETQYF. The DNA of the CDR3 is TGCAGTGCTAGCAACAGGGGAGGAGAGACCCAGTACTTC.

The chain couples TRBV4-3 to TRBJ1-4; D remains ambiguous. Per germline, CDR1 LGHNA and CDR2 YSLEER. The CDR3 runs to 16 residues. With 3 bases removed from V and 0 bases from J, the gap between germline ends came to 11 bases. The CDR3 protein is CASSHLVLATNEKLFF. CDR3 DNA sequence: TGCGCCAGCAGCCACCTAGTACTGGCAACTAATGAAAAACTGTTTTTT.

This sequence joins TRBV11-2 and TRBJ1-1; 8 bases map to TRBD1. There are 15 residues in the CDR3. V gave up 6 bases and J gave up 5 bases; unmatched junction bases: 11. The germline V gene encodes CDR1 SGHAT and CDR2 FQNNGV. The CDR3 loop reads CASRGGRQGKTEAFF. CDR3 bases: TGTGCCAGCAGGGGAGGGAGACAGGGGAAGACTGAAGCTTTCTTT. The variable domain in full, completed from reference TRBV11-2 and TRBJ1-1, reads EAGVAQSPRYKIIEKRQSVAFWCNPISGHATLYWYQQILGQGPKLLIQFQNNGVVDDSQLPKDRFSAERLKGVDSTLKIQPAKLEDSAVYLCASRGGRQGKTEAFFGQGTRLTVV.

The chain employs TRBV5-6 and TRBJ2-7; no reliable D call. Germline values: CDR1 SGHDT, CDR2 YYEEEE. V shed 2 bases and J shed 5 bases, with 20 bases lying between them. The CDR3 extends over 16 amino acids. CDR3 amino acids: CASSFVSSREENEQYF. CDR3 nucleotide sequence: TGTGCCAGCAGCTTTGTTTCAAGCCGAGAGGAAAACGAGCAGTACTTC. The complete variable domain, with remaining parts taken from reference TRBV5-6 and TRBJ2-7, reads DAGVTQSPTHLIKTRGQQVTLRCSPKSGHDTVSWYQQALGQGPQFIFQYYEEEERQRGNFPDRFSGHQFPNYSSELNVNALLLGDSALYLCASSFVSSREENEQYFGPGTRLTVT.

This chain joins TRBV20-1 and TRBJ2-5, with TRBD2 matching over 12 bases. CDR3 length: 17 residues. The junction had 9 bases not matched to a gene; V was cut back by 4 bases and J by 0 bases. CDR1 and CDR2 from the germline V gene are DFQATT and SNEGSKA (reference sequence). The CDR3 region has the DNA TGCAGTGCTAAGACTAGCGGGAGACGAGAAGACCAAGAGACCCAGTACTTC. As protein: CSAKTSGRREDQETQYF.

This sequence joins TRBV28 and TRBJ2-5; a weak D match, TRBD1 (5 bases). This CDR3 has 15 residues. V was cut by 3 bases and J by 3 bases, with 14 bases left in between. Germline lookup yields CDR1 MDHEN and CDR2 SYDVKM. The CDR3 spells CASSFSLNRKETQYF. The CDR3 nucleotides read TGTGCCAGCAGTTTCTCGTTAAACAGGAAAGAGACCCAGTACTTC.

This clonotype was seen ten or more times. The chain uses TRBV15 and TRBJ2-6; weak D call: TRBD1 (5 bases). Between the trimmed V and J ends, which lost 4 bases and 0 bases, there was a span of 10 bases. The CDR3 spans 16 residues. Per the germline V gene, CDR1 is LNHNV and CDR2 is YYDKDF (reference sequence). CDR3 DNA: TGTGCCACCAGCAAAGACAGAGCCTCTGGGGCCAACGTCCTGACTTTC. This translates into CATSKDRASGANVLTF.

This clonotype appeared once. A junction boundary mismatches the germline segment, possibly from a read error. The chain uses TRBV2 and TRBJ2-4; 9 bases map to TRBD2. This CDR3 spans 14 amino acids. Germline V gene data show CDR1 as SNHLY and CDR2 as FYNNEI. The CDR3 bases are TGTGCCAGCAGTGAGGGACTAGCCAAAAACATTCGGTACTTC. As protein: CASSEGLAKNIRYF.

The rearrangement links TRBV10-3 to TRBJ1-5; TRBD1 is a possible D gene (5 bases). There are 14 residues in the CDR3. Germline values: CDR1 ENHRY, CDR2 SYGVKD. Between the trimmed V and J ends, which lost 0 bases and 8 bases, there was a span of 11 bases. The chain's CDR3 is CAISESGPKEPQHF. In nucleotides, the CDR3 is TGTGCCATCAGTGAGTCGGGACCAAAAGAGCCCCAGCATTTT.

This clonotype has a handful of counts. The V and J genes are TRBV10-3 and TRBJ1-2; TRBD1 matches 8 bases. V dropped 6 bases and J dropped 4; count of bases not matched to a gene: 10. The CDR3 contains 15 residues. CDR1 is ENHRY and CDR2 is SYGVKD in the germline V gene. The CDR3 spells CAIRARPGQAYGYTF. CDR3 sequence (DNA): TGTGCCATCAGAGCTCGACCGGGACAGGCCTATGGCTACACCTTC.

This sequence joins TRBV10-3 and TRBJ1-3; D remains unclear. This CDR3 is built from 14 residues. The V end lost 6 bases, the J end lost 4 bases, and 13 bases lay between the germline ends. The V gene's germline CDR1 is ENHRY and CDR2 SYGVKD. The CDR3 protein is CAIRSERAGNTIYF. CDR3 sequence (DNA): TGTGCCATCAGGTCGGAAAGGGCCGGAAACACCATATATTTT.

This sequence joins TRBV7-2 and TRBJ1-5; the D gene is possibly TRBD1 (6 bases). CDR3 length equals 15 residues. Deletions cut 5 bases from V and 7 bases from J, with 18 bases between. Germline V gene data show CDR1 as SGHTA and CDR2 as FQGNSA. The chain's CDR3 is CASSVHRAGDQPQHF. The DNA for the CDR3 is TGTGCCAGCAGCGTCCACAGGGCGGGGGACCAGCCCCAGCATTTT.

This clonotype was detected only a few times. This chain connects TRBV2 to TRBJ2-1; D is unclear. Trimming took 3 bases from V and 9 from J, leaving 6 bases between them. The CDR3 is 11 residues long. Germline V gives CDR1 SNHLY, CDR2 FYNNEI. The CDR3 DNA reads as TGTGCCAGCAGTGACGATAGTGAGCAGTTCTTC. Translating it yields CASSDDSEQFF. Variable domain in full (rest from reference TRBV2 and TRBJ2-1): EPEVTQTPSHQVTQMGQEVILRCVPISNHLYFYWYRQILGQKVEFLVSFYNNEISEKSEIFDDQFSVERPDGSNFTLKIRSTKLEDSAMYFCASSDDSEQFFGPGTRLTVL.

This sequence joins TRBV20-1 and TRBJ1-1; TRBD1 might be the D (5 bases). CDR1 DFQATT and CDR2 SNEGSKA come from the germline V gene (reference sequence). The V end lost 3 bases, the J end lost 6 bases, and 14 bases lay between the germline ends. The CDR3 consists of 13 residues. The CDR3 here is CSASPNRMAEAFF. CDR3 nucleotide sequence: TGCAGTGCTAGTCCGAACAGGATGGCTGAAGCTTTCTTT.

The chain uses TRBV20-1 and TRBJ2-4, with D unclear. The DNA end is more similar to TRBJ2-7, so the J call may be wrong. The germline gives CDR1 DFQATT, CDR2 SNEGSKA (reference sequence). The CDR3 contains 13 residues. The CDR3 loop reads CSAIRGFLYEQYF. In DNA form, the CDR3 reads TGCAGTGCTATTCGCGGATTCCTCTACGAGCAGTACTTC.

The genes are TRBV5-1 and TRBJ1-2, with 7 bases lining up with TRBD1. This CDR3 is built from 14 residues. CDR1 is SGHRS, CDR2 YFSETQ, per germline. J gave up 8 bases and V 4 bases, and 11 bases lay outside the gene matches. The CDR3: CASSLRTGAQGYTF. CDR3 coding DNA: TGCGCCAGCAGCCTTAGGACAGGCGCACAAGGCTACACCTTC.